Presented here are 9 T cell receptor beta chains from one specimen sequenced in a study of early T cells in non-severe SARS-CoV-2 infection. TCRdb reprocessed the 5' RACE reads with MiXCR, giving one entry per CDR3 protein. The repertoire holds fewer than 120,000 distinct CDR3 sequences, with roughly 12% as singletons. The sample in question was whole blood, obtained at baseline. The receptors were sampled from an adult who was a healthcare worker with PCR-confirmed SARS-CoV-2 infection or an uninfected control (not recorded which).

The rearrangement uses TRBV7-6 and TRBJ1-2; 8 nucleotides align to TRBD1. The junction had 5 bases not matched to a gene; V was cut back by 5 bases and J by 3 bases. The CDR3 loop spans 14 amino acids. Germline V gene data show CDR1 as SGHVS and CDR2 as FNYEAQ. The CDR3 sequence is CASSHLTGDYGYTF. Here the CDR3 DNA reads TGTGCCAGCAGCCATTTGACAGGGGACTATGGCTACACCTTC.

The chain joins TRBV9 to TRBJ2-3; tentatively, D is TRBD2 (5 bases). Trimming stripped 0 bases from V and 3 bases from J, with 8 bases between. Germline CDR1 is SGDLS and CDR2 is YYNGEE. The CDR3 length is 14 residues. The CDR3 DNA is TGTGCCAGCAGCGTAGATGGCGGGACAGATACGCAGTATTTT. This encodes CASSVDGGTDTQYF.

Only a few counts were recorded for this clonotype. This sequence joins TRBV20-1 and TRBJ2-1; 12 bases are a match to TRBD2. The CDR3 extends over 15 amino acids. Looked up from germline, CDR1 is DFQATT and CDR2 is SNEGSKA (reference sequence). V shed 1 base and J 2 bases; nucleotides not matched to a gene: 0. The CDR3 here is CSARASGGAYNEQFF. In DNA form, the CDR3 reads TGCAGTGCTAGAGCTAGCGGGGGGGCCTACAATGAGCAGTTCTTC.

In this sample, this clonotype turned up a few times. The rearrangement uses TRBV3-1 and TRBJ1-2; TRBD1 matches 7 bases. Per germline, CDR1 LGHDT and CDR2 YNNKEL (reference sequence). The CDR3 has 14 amino acids. V was clipped by 4 bases and J by 6 bases; unmatched bases: 8. The CDR3 reads CASSLPGQVHGYTF. Here the CDR3 DNA reads TGTGCCAGCAGCCTCCCTGGACAGGTCCATGGCTACACCTTC.

The CDR3 here is CASSLAVLLHIQYF. For the CDR3, the DNA is TGTGCCAGCAGTTTAGCGGTTCTGCTACACATTCAGTACTTC. This chain links TRBV28 with TRBJ2-4; D not certain. The CDR3 contains 14 residues. V was clipped by 2 bases and J by 8 bases, with 13 bases between them. CDR1 and CDR2 (germline): MDHEN, SYDVKM.

The rearrangement joins TRBV6-2 or TRBV6-3 to TRBJ1-2; 9 bases align to TRBD1. This CDR3 is 17 amino acids long. Germline values: CDR1 MNHEY, CDR2 SVGEGT. The trim removed 6 bases at V and 4 bases at J, leaving 15 bases unmatched. The CDR3 loop reads CASSYPGQGGVSYGYTF. The CDR3 nucleotides read TGTGCCAGCAGCTACCCGGGACAGGGCGGCGTTAGCTATGGCTACACCTTC.

This sequence joins TRBV12-3 or TRBV12-4 and TRBJ2-3; 10 bases fit TRBD1. Trimming took 4 bases from V and 1 from J; bases not matched to a gene: 2. The CDR3 consists of 15 residues. The CDR3 region is CASSWGQGRTDTQYF. The CDR3 nucleotides read TGTGCCAGCAGTTGGGGACAGGGGCGCACAGATACGCAGTATTTT.

This clonotype was found many times. The rearrangement uses TRBV19 and TRBJ2-7; no definite D call. The CDR3 contains 14 residues. Trimming shortened V by 3 bases and J by 3 bases, and 12 bases separated the two germline ends. CDR1 is LNHDA and CDR2 is SQIVND in the germline V gene (reference sequence). The CDR3 nucleotides read TGTGCCAGTAGTATCCGGGTCCTAGACTACGAGCAGTACTTC. It encodes CASSIRVLDYEQYF. Full variable domain (outside the CDR3, taken from reference TRBV19 and TRBJ2-7): DGGITQSPKYLFRKEGQNVTLSCEQNLNHDAMYWYRQDPGQGLRLIYYSQIVNDFQKGDIAEGYSVSREKKESFPLTVTSAQKNPTAFYLCASSIRVLDYEQYFGPGTRLTVT.

V and J are TRBV24-1 and TRBJ2-1; a weak D match, TRBD2 (6 bases). CDR1 KGHDR and CDR2 SFDVKD come from the germline V gene. This CDR3 spans 13 amino acids. The V and J ends lost 3 bases and 7 bases respectively, with 9 bases between them. CDR3 sequence reads: CATSDGGPNEQFF. The CDR3 nucleotides read TGTGCCACCAGTGATGGAGGGCCTAATGAGCAGTTCTTC.